This is a list of T cell receptor beta chains from one sample in a study of cytomegalovirus exposure and HLA in healthy donors. The method was immunoSEQ multiplex PCR; TCRdb's version includes in-frame clones alone and lacks a portion of them. The table has approximately 160,000 clones, around 72% seen once. The specimen was PBMCs. These receptors were obtained from a man between 50 and 59 years old in good health and CMV-seronegative. The CDR3 runs from the conserved cysteine through the conserved F or W. The D gene is left open where the match is weak. Rows may omit the clone size; those that give it use once, few, many or a size class.

CDR3 protein: CASSSGGGPGDTQYF
CDR3 DNA: TGTGCCAGCAGCTCCGGGGGGGGGCCGGGGGATACGCAGTATTTT
J gene: TRBJ2-3
clone size: -
V gene: TRBV7-2
D gene: TRBD2

CDR3 protein: CASSLGGPFYGYTF
CDR3 DNA: TGTGCCAGCAGTTTAGGAGGGCCTTTCTATGGCTACACCTTC
J gene: TRBJ1-2
clone size: -
V gene: TRBV27
D gene: -

CDR3 protein: CASSLAGGAGANVLTF
CDR3 DNA: TGTGCCAGCAGCTTAGCAGGTGGGGCCGGGGCCAACGTCCTGACTTTC
J gene: TRBJ2-6
clone size: -
V gene: TRBV7-2
D gene: -

CDR3 protein: CASSGDSSYEQYF
CDR3 DNA: TGTGCCAGTAGTGGGGACAGCTCCTACGAGCAGTACTTC
J gene: TRBJ2-7
clone size: -
V gene: TRBV19
D gene: TRBD1

CDR3 protein: CASSLLRAEAFF
CDR3 DNA: TGTGCCAGCAGCTTATTACGAGCTGAAGCTTTCTTT
J gene: TRBJ1-1
clone size: -
V gene: TRBV7-9
D gene: -

CDR3 protein: CASSYSRSSGANVLTF
CDR3 DNA: TGTGCCAGCAGTTACTCGAGGAGCTCTGGGGCCAACGTCCTGACTTTC
J gene: TRBJ2-6
clone size: -
V gene: TRBV6-5
D gene: -

CDR3 protein: CASSVISNSYNEQFF
CDR3 DNA: TGTGCCAGCAGTGTGATCAGTAACTCCTACAATGAGCAGTTCTTC
J gene: TRBJ2-1
clone size: -
V gene: TRBV6-4
D gene: -

CDR3 protein: CASSLSRGGSYEQYF
CDR3 DNA: TGCGCCAGCAGCCTATCTCGGGGGGGGTCCTACGAGCAGTACTTC
J gene: TRBJ2-7
clone size: few
V gene: TRBV4-3
D gene: TRBD2

CDR3 protein: CASSEGVGSPLHF
CDR3 DNA: TGCGCCAGCAGTGAAGGGGTAGGGTCACCCCTCCACTTT
J gene: TRBJ1-6
clone size: -
V gene: TRBV10-2
D gene: -

CDR3 protein: CASSSDSGGRSLAKNIQYF
CDR3 DNA: TGCGCCAGCAGCTCCGATTCAGGGGGCCGATCTTTAGCCAAAAACATTCAGTACTTC
J gene: TRBJ2-4
clone size: few
V gene: TRBV5-1
D gene: TRBD1

CDR3 protein: CVSSNNYGYTF
CDR3 DNA: TGTGTCAGCAGCAATAACTATGGCTACACCTTC
J gene: TRBJ1-2
clone size: -
V gene: TRBV6-5
D gene: -

CDR3 protein: CSSSADNWGELFF
CDR3 DNA: TGTTCCAGCAGCGCAGACAACTGGGGGGAGCTGTTTTTT
J gene: TRBJ2-2
clone size: -
V gene: TRBV7-9
D gene: -

CDR3 protein: CASILQGNTEAFF
CDR3 DNA: TGTGCCAGCATTTTACAGGGGAACACTGAAGCTTTCTTT
J gene: TRBJ1-1
clone size: few
V gene: TRBV6-6
D gene: -

CDR3 protein: CASSVAPNQPQHF
CDR3 DNA: TGTGCCAGCAGCGTAGCCCCGAATCAGCCCCAGCATTTT
J gene: TRBJ1-5
clone size: few
V gene: TRBV9
D gene: -

CDR3 protein: CASSVGQGAMNTEAFF
CDR3 DNA: TGTGCCAGCAGCGTTGGACAGGGGGCTATGAACACTGAAGCTTTCTTT
J gene: TRBJ1-1
clone size: -
V gene: TRBV9
D gene: TRBD1

CDR3 protein: CASSLSGGPGVNTEAFF
CDR3 DNA: TGTGCCAGCAGCTTAAGCGGGGGGCCAGGGGTGAACACTGAAGCTTTCTTT
J gene: TRBJ1-1
clone size: -
V gene: TRBV7-9
D gene: -

CDR3 protein: CASTPAGQGTHARYEQYF
CDR3 DNA: TGCGCCAGCACCCCCGCTGGACAGGGAACCCATGCCAGATACGAGCAGTACTTC
J gene: TRBJ2-7
clone size: once
V gene: TRBV5-1
D gene: TRBD1

CDR3 protein: CASSRAHSGNTIYF
CDR3 DNA: TGTGCCAGCAGCCGCGCCCACTCTGGAAACACCATATATTTT
J gene: TRBJ1-3
clone size: -
V gene: TRBV27
D gene: -

CDR3 protein: CSVYRGNTEAFF
CDR3 DNA: TGCAGCGTTTACAGGGGGAACACTGAAGCTTTCTTT
J gene: TRBJ1-1
clone size: -
V gene: TRBV29-1
D gene: TRBD1

CDR3 protein: CASRGAGNTGAFF
CDR3 DNA: TGCGCCAGCAGGGGGGCAGGGAACACTGGAGCTTTCTTT
J gene: TRBJ1-1
clone size: -
V gene: TRBV5-1
D gene: -

CDR3 protein: CASGTGGDEQYF
CDR3 DNA: TGTGCCAGCGGGACAGGGGGGGACGAGCAGTACTTC
J gene: TRBJ2-7
clone size: -
V gene: TRBV6-5
D gene: TRBD1

CDR3 protein: CASSHADRDNEQFF
CDR3 DNA: TGTGCCAGCAGCCATGCGGACAGGGACAATGAGCAGTTCTTC
J gene: TRBJ2-1
clone size: -
V gene: TRBV4-2
D gene: TRBD1

CDR3 protein: CASSLGQPNSPLHF
CDR3 DNA: TGTGCCAGCAGCTTGGGACAGCCTAATTCACCCCTCCACTTT
J gene: TRBJ1-6
clone size: once
V gene: TRBV5-4
D gene: -

CDR3 protein: CASSVGGSGYEQYF
CDR3 DNA: TGTGCCAGCAGCGTAGGAGGATCGGGATACGAGCAGTACTTC
J gene: TRBJ2-7
clone size: -
V gene: TRBV9
D gene: -

CDR3 protein: CASSEGQGMAKNIQYF
CDR3 DNA: TGTGCCAGCAGCGAAGGACAGGGGATGGCCAAAAACATTCAGTACTTC
J gene: TRBJ2-4
clone size: -
V gene: TRBV7-2
D gene: TRBD1

CDR3 protein: CASSTFKGDTQYF
CDR3 DNA: TGTGCCAGTAGTACGTTTAAGGGGGATACGCAGTATTTT
J gene: TRBJ2-3
clone size: -
V gene: TRBV19
D gene: -

CDR3 protein: CASCRGTVQGWPQHF
CDR3 DNA: TGTGCCAGTTGTCGGGGGACGGTCCAAGGGTGGCCCCAGCATTTT
J gene: TRBJ1-5
clone size: -
V gene: TRBV6-1
D gene: -

CDR3 protein: CASSFGLAARPSYEQYF
CDR3 DNA: TGTGCCAGCAGTTTCGGACTAGCGGCGAGACCCTCCTACGAGCAGTACTTC
J gene: TRBJ2-7
clone size: -
V gene: TRBV28
D gene: TRBD2

CDR3 protein: CASSGTRLSSETQYF
CDR3 DNA: TGTGCCAGCAGTGGAACCCGACTATCTTCAGAGACCCAGTACTTC
J gene: TRBJ2-5
clone size: -
V gene: TRBV2
D gene: -

CDR3 protein: CASSSGTGLGYTF
CDR3 DNA: TGTGCCAGCAGCTCCGGGACAGGGCTTGGCTACACCTTC
J gene: TRBJ1-2
clone size: -
V gene: TRBV7-3
D gene: TRBD1

CDR3 protein: CASSQDAGQGVYGYTF
CDR3 DNA: TGTGCCAGCAGCCAAGATGCGGGACAGGGGGTCTATGGCTACACCTTC
J gene: TRBJ1-2
clone size: -
V gene: TRBV14
D gene: TRBD1

CDR3 protein: CASSAGLADSTDTQYF
CDR3 DNA: TGTGCCAGCAGCGCAGGACTAGCGGATAGCACAGATACGCAGTATTTT
J gene: TRBJ2-3
clone size: -
V gene: TRBV7-2
D gene: TRBD2

CDR3 protein: CASSLVNRGVNQPQHF
CDR3 DNA: TGTGCCAGCAGCTTAGTGAACAGGGGAGTCAATCAGCCCCAGCATTTT
J gene: TRBJ1-5
clone size: -
V gene: TRBV7-8
D gene: TRBD1

CDR3 protein: CASSFDRWDTEAFF
CDR3 DNA: TGTGCCAGCAGCTTTGACAGGTGGGACACTGAAGCTTTCTTT
J gene: TRBJ1-1
clone size: -
V gene: TRBV7-9
D gene: -

CDR3 protein: CASSGDSRSYNEQFF
CDR3 DNA: TGTGCCAGCAGCGGGGACTCCCGGTCTTACAATGAGCAGTTCTTC
J gene: TRBJ2-1
clone size: -
V gene: TRBV7-2
D gene: -

CDR3 protein: CASSRTGWRETQYF
CDR3 DNA: TGTGCCAGTAGTAGGACAGGGTGGCGGGAGACCCAGTACTTC
J gene: TRBJ2-5
clone size: few
V gene: TRBV19
D gene: TRBD1

CDR3 protein: CASSPDRTGNTIYF
CDR3 DNA: TGTGCCAGCAGCCCCGACAGGACTGGAAACACCATATATTTT
J gene: TRBJ1-3
clone size: -
V gene: TRBV5-4
D gene: -

CDR3 protein: CASSKDRAGANVLTF
CDR3 DNA: TGTGCCAGCAGTAAGGACAGGGCCGGGGCCAACGTCCTGACTTTC
J gene: TRBJ2-6
clone size: -
V gene: TRBV2
D gene: TRBD1

CDR3 protein: CASSRGTANTGELFF
CDR3 DNA: TGTGCCAGCAGCCGCGGGACAGCGAACACCGGGGAGCTGTTTTTT
J gene: TRBJ2-2
clone size: few
V gene: TRBV7-6
D gene: -

CDR3 protein: CASTPIGGGEETQYF
CDR3 DNA: TGTGCCAGCACCCCAATCGGCGGGGGGGAAGAGACCCAGTACTTC
J gene: TRBJ2-5
clone size: -
V gene: TRBV6-5
D gene: TRBD2

CDR3 protein: CASSGGYGYTF
CDR3 DNA: TGTGCCAGCTCGGGGGGATATGGCTACACCTTC
J gene: TRBJ1-2
clone size: once
V gene: TRBV6-1
D gene: -